Given below is one T cell receptor (beta chain) in context. Its cognate antigen is unknown. The record originates from a study of T cell repertoires in cytomegalovirus infection. Whole-study context: The study used recently identified HLA-C-restricted and well-studied HLA-B-restricted CMV epitopes. CMV infection and matching HLA type were both indicated by public TCR beta signatures.

Study-wide results and caveats: Cumulated frequencies of public TCR beta families served to identify carriers of CMV plus the relevant HLA.

TCRdb recomputed calls from the reads with MiXCR, one row per CDR3 protein. The sample yields hundreds of thousands of distinct CDR3 sequences, roughly 36% seen once. The germline V gene encodes CDR1 MNHEY and CDR2 SVGEGT. Losses at the gene ends were 3 bases for V and 1 base for J; bases not matched to a gene: 5. This CDR3 spans 16 amino acids. The receptor was derived from a human donor in good health (CMV status not recorded). Some clones in this sample may be carry-over from other donors' samples. The J gene is TRBJ2-2, the V gene TRBV6-2 or TRBV6-3; TRBD2 matches 7 bases. This specimen consisted of cultured PBMCs, obtained from culture after CMV antigen stimulation. The CDR3 DNA is TGTGCCAGCAGTTATGCCGGGACTATGAACACCGGGGAGCTGTTTTTT. Translated: CASSYAGTMNTGELFF.